This T cell receptor (beta chain) was found in a study of T-cell memory formation after mild COVID-19. About the research overall: The two donors had largely donor-specific TCR clusters.

CDR3 size: 13 residues. J gave up 4 bases and V 8 bases, and 4 bases lay outside the gene matches. Per germline, CDR1 SNHLY and CDR2 FYNNEI. In this sample, this clonotype turned up a few times. The antigen is not known. Libraries for TCRalpha and TCRbeta carried sample barcodes and unique molecular identifiers via 5'RACE. TCRdb re-derived calls from the 5' RACE reads in MiXCR, one entry per CDR3 protein. The table shows a few hundred thousand distinct CDR3 sequences, with roughly an eighth occurring only once. Regarding the study as a whole: Later expanders leaned CD4+, whereas clones that contracted between day 15 and 85 were balanced CD4/CD8.

This TCR was sampled from a young man who had mild COVID-19 (a few samples of this study predate the infection). Cell type and time point are not known. The sample was PBMCs or a T cell subset sorted from them (not recorded which). The chain has TRBV2 and TRBJ2-5; 10 nucleotides line up with TRBD2. CDR3 in amino acids: CASASGGGETQYF. CDR3 DNA sequence: TGTGCCAGCGCTAGCGGGGGAGGAGAGACCCAGTACTTC. Full variable domain (missing parts from reference TRBV2 and TRBJ2-5): EPEVTQTPSHQVTQMGQEVILRCVPISNHLYFYWYRQILGQKVEFLVSFYNNEISEKSEIFDDQFSVERPDGSNFTLKIRSTKLEDSAMYFCASASGGGETQYFGPGTRLLVL.